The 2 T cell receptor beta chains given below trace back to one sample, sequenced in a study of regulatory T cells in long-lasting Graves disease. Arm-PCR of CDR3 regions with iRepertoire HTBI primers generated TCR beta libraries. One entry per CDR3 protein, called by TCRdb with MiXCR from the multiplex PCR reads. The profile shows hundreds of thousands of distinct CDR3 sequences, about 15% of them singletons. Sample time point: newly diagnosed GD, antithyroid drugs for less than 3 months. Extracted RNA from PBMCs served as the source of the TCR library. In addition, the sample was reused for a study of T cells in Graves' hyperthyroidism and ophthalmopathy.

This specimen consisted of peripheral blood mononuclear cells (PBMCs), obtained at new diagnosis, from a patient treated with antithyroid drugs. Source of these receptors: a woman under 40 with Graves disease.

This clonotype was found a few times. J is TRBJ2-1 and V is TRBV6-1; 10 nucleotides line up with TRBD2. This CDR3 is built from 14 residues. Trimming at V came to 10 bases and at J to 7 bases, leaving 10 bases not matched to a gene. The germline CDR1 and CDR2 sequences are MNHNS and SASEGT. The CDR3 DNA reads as TGTGCCATACAAGCGGGAGGGATGGGAAATGAGCAGTTCTTC. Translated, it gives CAIQAGGMGNEQFF.

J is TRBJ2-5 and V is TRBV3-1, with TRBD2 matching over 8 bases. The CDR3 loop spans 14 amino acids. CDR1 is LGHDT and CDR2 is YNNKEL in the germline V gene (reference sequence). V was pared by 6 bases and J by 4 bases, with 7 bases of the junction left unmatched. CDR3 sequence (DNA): TGTGCCAGCAGGCATAGCGGGATAGGAGAGACCCAGTACTTC. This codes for CASRHSGIGETQYF.